This TCR beta chain is drawn from a study of Ad26.COV2.S vaccination and SARS-CoV-2 variants. The study's findings and limits: In vaccinated individuals, spike-specific CD8+ and CD4+ T cell responses reportedly displayed substantial breadth. Comparability of non-spike TCR breadth was observed across vaccine and placebo recipients.

Only in-frame clones appear in the TCRdb table, and some are missing; sequencing was by immunoSEQ multiplex PCR. Found here are around 370,000 clones, roughly 84% of them singletons; the top ten hold around 3%. V lost 1 base and J lost 5; bases outside the gene matches: 8. The length of the CDR3 is 16 residues. Germline lookup yields CDR1 SGHVS and CDR2 FNYEAQ. The treatment is: around 19 received Ad26.COV2.S at low or high dose, single or two shots; 5 received placebo; per-sample allocation not given. Following the first vaccine or placebo injection, samples were taken on day 63. Notes on this clone: Its antigen is unknown.

The chain combines TRBV7-6 with TRBJ2-3; 8 bases map to TRBD2. Material: peripheral blood, obtained in a trial of Ad26.COV2.S vaccine versus placebo. The receptor was derived from a person aged 18-65 years who received the Ad26.COV2.S COVID-19 vaccine or a placebo. The CDR3: CASSLEIAGLGDTQYF. CDR3 nucleotides: TGTGCCAGCAGCTTAGAGATAGCGGGGTTGGGAGATACGCAGTATTTT.